The entry below gives a single T cell receptor beta chain sequence along with its context. The CDR3 spans 15 residues. V lost 5 bases, J lost 2 bases, and 4 bases stayed unmatched. Germline values: CDR1 MDHEN, CDR2 SYDVKM. The protocol was immunoSEQ multiplex PCR, while the TCRdb copy is restricted to in-frame clones and leaves out a portion. The sample yields 800,000 to 950,000 clones, 96% seen once. The data stem from a study of shared clonotypes between healthy human individuals. Background on the study: Researchers assigned three CD4 naive, three CD4 memory, two CD8 naive and one CD8 memory plate to each donor.

Naive CD8 populations comprised CD45RO-negative cells positively selected for CCR7, excluding terminally differentiated effector memory CD45RA+ cells. This receptor was taken from a man aged 25 to 40 in good health. Sequencing used naive CD8+ T cells sorted from blood. This sequence joins TRBV28 and TRBJ2-7; 12 positions agree with TRBD2. The CDR3 bases are TGTGCCAGCAGTAGGACTAGCGGGATTACCTACGAGCAGTACTTC. Translated: CASSRTSGITYEQYF.